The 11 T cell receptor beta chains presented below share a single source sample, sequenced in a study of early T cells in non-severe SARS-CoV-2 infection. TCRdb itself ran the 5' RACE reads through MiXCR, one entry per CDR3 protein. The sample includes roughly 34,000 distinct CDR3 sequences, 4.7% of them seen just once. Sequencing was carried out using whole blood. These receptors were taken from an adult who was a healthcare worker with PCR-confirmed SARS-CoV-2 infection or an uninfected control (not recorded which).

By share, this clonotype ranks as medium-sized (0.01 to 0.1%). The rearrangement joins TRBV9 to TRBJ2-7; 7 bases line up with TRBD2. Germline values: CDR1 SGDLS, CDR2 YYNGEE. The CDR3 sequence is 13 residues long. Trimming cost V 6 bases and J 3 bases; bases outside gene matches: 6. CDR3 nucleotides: TGTGCCAGCATGCGCGGGGGTATCTACGAGCAGTACTTC. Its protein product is CASMRGGIYEQYF.

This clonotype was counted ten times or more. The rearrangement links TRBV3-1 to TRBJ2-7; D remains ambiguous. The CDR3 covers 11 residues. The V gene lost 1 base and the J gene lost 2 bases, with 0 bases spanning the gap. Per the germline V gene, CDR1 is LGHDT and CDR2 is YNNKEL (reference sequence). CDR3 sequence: CASSQAYEQYF. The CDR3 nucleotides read TGTGCCAGCAGCCAAGCCTACGAGCAGTACTTC.

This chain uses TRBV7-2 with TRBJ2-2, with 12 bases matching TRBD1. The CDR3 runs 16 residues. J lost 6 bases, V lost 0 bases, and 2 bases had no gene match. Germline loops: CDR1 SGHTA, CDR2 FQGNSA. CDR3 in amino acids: CASSLAGTGGPGELFF. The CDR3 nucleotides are TGTGCCAGCAGCTTAGCGGGGACAGGGGGCCCCGGGGAGCTGTTTTTT.

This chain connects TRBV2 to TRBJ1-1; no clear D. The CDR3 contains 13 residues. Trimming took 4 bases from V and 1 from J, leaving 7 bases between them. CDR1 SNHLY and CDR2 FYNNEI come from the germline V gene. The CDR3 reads CASSGQRNTEAFF. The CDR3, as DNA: TGTGCCAGCAGTGGGCAGAGGAACACTGAAGCTTTCTTT.

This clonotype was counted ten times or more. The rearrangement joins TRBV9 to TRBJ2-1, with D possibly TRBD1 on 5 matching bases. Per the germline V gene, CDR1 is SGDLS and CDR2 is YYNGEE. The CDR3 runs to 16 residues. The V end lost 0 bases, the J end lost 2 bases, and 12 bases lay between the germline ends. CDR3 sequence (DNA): TGTGCCAGCAGCGTAGATGCGGCAGGGCCCTACAATGAGCAGTTCTTC. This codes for CASSVDAAGPYNEQFF.

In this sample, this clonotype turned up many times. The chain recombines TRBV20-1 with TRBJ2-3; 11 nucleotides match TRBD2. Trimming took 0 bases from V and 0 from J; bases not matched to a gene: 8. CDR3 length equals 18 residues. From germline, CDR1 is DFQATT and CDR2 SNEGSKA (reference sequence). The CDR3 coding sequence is TGCAGTGCTAGAGAGAGACTAGCGGGGCCCTCTAGCACAGATACGCAGTATTTT. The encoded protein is CSARERLAGPSSTDTQYF.

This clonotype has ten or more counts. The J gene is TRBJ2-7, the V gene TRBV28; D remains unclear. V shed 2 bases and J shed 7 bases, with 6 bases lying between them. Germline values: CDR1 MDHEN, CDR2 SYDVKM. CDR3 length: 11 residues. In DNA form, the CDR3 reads TGTGCCAGCAGTTTAGTCCGGGAGCAGTACTTC. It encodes CASSLVREQYF.

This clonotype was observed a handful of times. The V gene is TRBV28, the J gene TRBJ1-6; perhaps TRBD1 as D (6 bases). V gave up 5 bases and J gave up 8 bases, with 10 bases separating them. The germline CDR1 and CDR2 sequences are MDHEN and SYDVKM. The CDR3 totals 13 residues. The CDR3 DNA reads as TGTGCCAGCAGTCGACAGGTTGATTCACCCCTCCACTTT. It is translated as CASSRQVDSPLHF.

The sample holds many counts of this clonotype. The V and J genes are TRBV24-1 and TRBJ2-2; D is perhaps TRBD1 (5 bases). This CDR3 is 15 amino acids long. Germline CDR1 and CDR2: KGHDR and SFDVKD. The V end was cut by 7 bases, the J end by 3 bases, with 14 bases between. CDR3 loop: CATRIPQVHTGELFF. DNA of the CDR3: TGTGCCACCAGGATTCCACAGGTTCACACCGGGGAGCTGTTTTTT.

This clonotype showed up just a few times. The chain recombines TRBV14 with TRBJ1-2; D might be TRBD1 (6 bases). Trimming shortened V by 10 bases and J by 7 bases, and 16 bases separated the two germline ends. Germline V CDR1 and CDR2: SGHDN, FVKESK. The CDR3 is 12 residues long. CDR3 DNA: TGTGCCACCTCAGGAGGGGGGGTTGGCTACACCTTC. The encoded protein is CATSGGGVGYTF.

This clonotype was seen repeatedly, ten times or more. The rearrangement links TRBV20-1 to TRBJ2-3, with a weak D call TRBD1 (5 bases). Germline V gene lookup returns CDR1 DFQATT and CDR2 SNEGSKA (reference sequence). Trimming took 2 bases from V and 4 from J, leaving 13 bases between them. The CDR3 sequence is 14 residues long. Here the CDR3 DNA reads TGCAGTGCTAGATCAGGGCTTCAGGCAGATACGCAGTATTTT. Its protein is CSARSGLQADTQYF.